This TCR beta chain was sequenced in a study of shared clonotypes between healthy human individuals. Study-wide context: The donor group consisted of a couple of women and a few men, aged 18 to 49. General study results and limits: Sampling included only blood; tissue repertoires likely differ. Unshared clonotypes carried lower generation probabilities than those common to all four donors.

This CDR3 is built from 16 residues. V trimming: 3 bases; J trimming: 2 bases; junction bases outside the gene matches: 6. Germline lookup yields CDR1 LGHNA and CDR2 YSLEER. In the authors' methods: ImmunoSEQ only sent back junction sequences with no quality scores, so filtering was done differently. Profiling relied on immunoSEQ multiplex PCR, and the TCRdb table lists in-frame clones only, not all of them. Clone size and the V and J calls come from that table; the DNA yielded D and trimming. This table holds about 2 million clones, about 95% found once. CD45RO negativity and positive selection for CCR7 defined naive CD8 cells, a population that excluded terminally differentiated effector memory CD45RA+ cells. Notes on this clone: Its antigen is still unknown.

The receptor's source is a man in his late teens or twenties in good health. The V call is TRBV4-3, the J call TRBJ2-2, with 7 bases matching TRBD2. Input material: naive CD8+ T cells sorted from blood. DNA of the CDR3: TGCGCCAGCAGCCATCTCCTAGCGGACAACACCGGGGAGCTGTTTTTT. This sequence encodes CASSHLLADNTGELFF.